Sequencing of this TCR beta chain was carried out in a study of blood T cell repertoires in COVID-19. Overall study context: Both acute and convalescent COVID-19 samples were obtained from the United States, Italy and Spain.

Only in-frame clones appear in the TCRdb table, and some are missing; sequencing was by immunoSEQ multiplex PCR. The profile covers around 250,000 clones, with approximately 87% appearing a single time and around 4.5% taken by the ten largest. The TCR comes from a man aged 55 to 70 who had recovered from COVID-19. Sequencing used peripheral blood.

CDR3 in amino acids: CASSPNRVGTDTQYF. The CDR3 region has the DNA TGTGCCAGCAGTCCCAACAGGGTAGGCACAGATACGCAGTATTTT. The V and J genes are TRBV5-5 and TRBJ2-3; TRBD1 is a possible D gene (6 bases). V was cut by 5 bases and J by 1 base, with 14 bases left in between. CDR1 SGHKS and CDR2 YYEKEE come from the germline V gene (reference sequence). This CDR3 comprises 15 residues.